The rows below give T cell receptor beta chains drawn from one sample of a study of T cells after yellow fever vaccination. Via MiXCR, TCRdb re-called the 5' RACE reads, giving one row per CDR3 protein. Seen here are hundreds of thousands of distinct CDR3 sequences, 17% observed once, and the top ten hold 15% to 20%. The sequenced sample was PBMCs, obtained roughly 5 days after the first yellow fever vaccination. These receptors were collected from a man between 18 and 35 years old who received the YFV17D yellow fever vaccine. Both conserved end residues are part of each CDR3. The D gene is left open where the match is weak. Clone size is not always given. Where it is, it says once, few, many or a class for expanded clones.

abundance,v_gene,j_gene,d_gene,CDR3nt,CDR3aa
NA,TRBV29-1,TRBJ1-2,TRBD1,TGCAGCGTTCAGCCAGGGGGCCGTGGCTACACCTTC,CSVQPGGRGYTF
NA,TRBV4-1,TRBJ1-1,TRBD1,TGCGCCAGCGGATCCGAGGGGGCCAGTACTGAAGCTTTCTTT,CASGSEGASTEAFF
NA,TRBV5-1,TRBJ1-4,NA,TGCGCCAGCAGCTCGCCAGGCTCTGGGGAAAAACTGTTTTTT,CASSSPGSGEKLFF
NA,TRBV24-1,TRBJ2-5,TRBD2,TGTGCCACCAGTGATTTGAATCCGGGACTAGGTCGTGCTCTAGAGTCCTTC,CATSDLNPGLGRALESF
few,TRBV6-1,TRBJ2-3,NA,TGTGCCAGCATTGACACTGCGAACACAGATACGCAGTATTTT,CASIDTANTDTQYF
NA,TRBV5-1,TRBJ2-1,NA,TGCGCCAGCAGCTTGTCCAGGGTCTCCTACAATGAGCAGTTCTTC,CASSLSRVSYNEQFF
NA,TRBV5-1,TRBJ2-2,NA,TGCGCCAGCAGCTTGGGACAGTCCGTCAGGGAGCTGTTTTTT,CASSLGQSVRELFF
few,TRBV7-2,TRBJ2-1,TRBD2,TGTGCCAGCAGCTCCCCCGGGACTAGCGTCCATGAGCAGTTCTTC,CASSSPGTSVHEQFF
NA,TRBV12-3/TRBV12-4,TRBJ2-2,NA,TGTGCCAGCAGTTTACCAGGGTTTAGGAACACCGGGGAGCTGTTTTTT,CASSLPGFRNTGELFF
NA,TRBV5-1,TRBJ2-2,NA,TGCGCCAGCAGCTCCAGGACAACGAACACCGGGGAGCTGTTTTTT,CASSSRTTNTGELFF
few,TRBV4-3,TRBJ1-4,NA,TGCGCCAGCAGCCAAAACACGGAAAATGAAAAACTGTTTTTT,CASSQNTENEKLFF
NA,TRBV12-3/TRBV12-4,TRBJ2-5,TRBD1,TGTGCCAGCAGTATCCGGGACAGGGGGCAAGGGACCCAGTACTTC,CASSIRDRGQGTQYF
few,TRBV29-1,TRBJ1-2,NA,TGCAGCGTTGAGGCAGTGAACACCTTAGAGGATGGCTACACCTTC,CSVEAVNTLEDGYTF
NA,TRBV3-1,TRBJ2-1,NA,TGTGCCAGCAGCCCGCAGGGGCTACTACTTCGCAATGAGCAGTTCTTC,CASSPQGLLLRNEQFF
NA,TRBV7-2,TRBJ2-6,NA,TGTGCCAGCAGCGCCGGGGATCCGGGGGCCAACGTCCTGACTTTC,CASSAGDPGANVLTF
few,TRBV12-3/TRBV12-4,TRBJ1-2,TRBD1,TGTGCCAGCAGTTTAGCCTCGACAGGGGGGGGCTACACCTTC,CASSLASTGGGYTF
many,TRBV12-3/TRBV12-4,TRBJ1-5,NA,TGTGCCAGCAGTTCCGACGAGGAGAGGAATCAGCCCCAGCATTTT,CASSSDEERNQPQHF
once,TRBV18,TRBJ2-2,TRBD1,TGTGCCAGCTCACCACAGACAGGGAACACCGGGGAGCTGCTTTTT,CASSPQTGNTGELLF
NA,TRBV29-1,TRBJ2-6,NA,TGCAGCGTTCTGGAACCTGGGGCCAACGTCCTGACTTTC,CSVLEPGANVLTF
few,TRBV7-9,TRBJ1-1,NA,TGTGCCAGCAGCTTAACGACGTATGCGGGGGCTGAAGCTTTCTTT,CASSLTTYAGAEAFF
few,TRBV7-2,TRBJ1-3,NA,TGTGCCAGCAGCCCTTCTCTCTATTATGGAAACACCATATATTTT,CASSPSLYYGNTIYF
NA,TRBV9,TRBJ2-3,NA,TGTGCCAGCAGCCCCGACGCATTTTCGGGTACGCAGTATTTT,CASSPDAFSGTQYF
NA,TRBV7-2,TRBJ2-5,NA,TGTGCCAGCAGCTCGGAGGGGGGCCGAGAGACCCAGTACTTC,CASSSEGGRETQYF
few,TRBV6-2/TRBV6-3,TRBJ1-6,NA,TGTGCCAGCAGTCCGATTGGGTTGTCACCCCTCCACTTT,CASSPIGLSPLHF
few,TRBV12-3/TRBV12-4,TRBJ2-7,NA,TGTGCCAGCAGCAAGGGGGGGATCGCTTACGAGCAGTACTTC,CASSKGGIAYEQYF
many,TRBV5-1,TRBJ1-1,NA,TGCGCCAGCAGCTCAAAGGTGAACACTGAAGCTTTCTTT,CASSSKVNTEAFF
few,TRBV5-4,TRBJ1-4,TRBD1,TGTGCCAGCACCCTTAAGGGACAGGATGAAAAACTGTTTTTT,CASTLKGQDEKLFF
many,TRBV6-5,TRBJ2-5,NA,TGTGCCAGCAGTCAGCAGGGGTCCAGAGAGACCCAGTACTTC,CASSQQGSRETQYF
many,TRBV14,TRBJ1-1,NA,TGTGCCAGCAGACTCTATTATCCGGGGTTCCCTGAAGCTTTCTTT,CASRLYYPGFPEAFF
few,TRBV7-9,TRBJ2-5,NA,TGTGCCAGCAGCTTAACGGGGGATGGGGCCCAGTACTTC,CASSLTGDGAQYF
few,TRBV5-1,TRBJ2-1,NA,TGCGCCAGCAGCTGGGCCGGGGAGCAGTTCTTC,CASSWAGEQFF
many,TRBV2,TRBJ2-7,TRBD2,TGTGCCAGCGGACTAGCGGGGGAAAGGGCCTACGAGCAGTACTTC,CASGLAGERAYEQYF
NA,TRBV7-2,TRBJ2-2,NA,TGTGCCAGCAGCATTCAGGGAACGAACACCGGGGAGCTGTTTTTT,CASSIQGTNTGELFF
NA,TRBV7-9,TRBJ2-1,TRBD2,TGTGCCAGCAGCAAACTTCTCGGGGCGGGGGATGAGCAGTTCTTC,CASSKLLGAGDEQFF
many,TRBV20-1,TRBJ2-3,TRBD1,TGCAGTGCTCCTCCGGGACAGAGTACAGATACGCAGTATTTT,CSAPPGQSTDTQYF
many,TRBV7-8,TRBJ2-2,TRBD2,TGTGCCAGCTCAACGGGGGGGCCCGCCGGGGAGCTGTTTTTT,CASSTGGPAGELFF